This T cell receptor (beta chain) comes out of a study of cytomegalovirus exposure and HLA in healthy donors. The PCR made use of 60 Vbeta and 13 Jbeta primers. TCRdb's copy holds only in-frame clones and misses some; the assay was immunoSEQ multiplex PCR. Found here are about 160,000 clones, 86% of them singletons; the top ten hold under 2.5%. Notes on the study in general: The listing of roughly 160 TCR beta chains classed them as cytomegalovirus-associated. The records held CMV serostatus as the only immune exposure information.

On this clone itself: Its cognate antigen is unknown.

The germline gives CDR1 MDHEN, CDR2 SYDVKM. This CDR3 has 15 amino acids. The junction had 18 bases not matched to a gene; V was cut back by 5 bases and J by 12 bases. The genes are TRBV28 and TRBJ1-2; 7 bases are shared with TRBD1. The sequence was collected from a woman aged 18-29 years in good health and CMV-seronegative. Input material: PBMCs. This CDR3 is CASSNYSVYRGKDTF. The DNA of the CDR3 is TGTGCCAGCAGTAACTATTCAGTTTACAGGGGTAAGGACACCTTC.